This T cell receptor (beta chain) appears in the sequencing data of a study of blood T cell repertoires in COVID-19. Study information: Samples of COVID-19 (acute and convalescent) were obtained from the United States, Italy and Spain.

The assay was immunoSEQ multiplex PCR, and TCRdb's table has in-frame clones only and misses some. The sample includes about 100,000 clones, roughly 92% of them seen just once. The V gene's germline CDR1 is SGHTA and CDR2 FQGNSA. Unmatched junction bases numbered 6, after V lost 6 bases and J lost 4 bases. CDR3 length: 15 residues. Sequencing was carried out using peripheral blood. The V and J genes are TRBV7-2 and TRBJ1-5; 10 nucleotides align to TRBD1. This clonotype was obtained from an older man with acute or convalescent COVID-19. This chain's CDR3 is CASSPGTGVNQPQHF. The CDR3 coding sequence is TGTGCCAGCAGTCCCGGGACAGGGGTAAATCAGCCCCAGCATTTT.